This is a list of T cell receptor beta chains from one sample in a study of T cell clonotyping in hematopoietic cell transplantation. Generated by immunoSEQ multiplex PCR, the TCRdb table keeps only in-frame clones and is missing some. The top ten clones hold approximately 6.4% of a sample with 15,000 or so clones, about four fifths of them seen once. Specimen: PBMCs, collected 100 days after allogeneic stem cell transplant. The origin of the receptors is a female patient aged 40-50 years who had an allogeneic stem cell transplant from a related donor, so T cells may come from the graft donor. Some clones in this sample may be carry-over from other donors' samples. Both conserved end residues are part of each CDR3. The D gene is left open where the match is weak. Size values are once, few and many counts, or a class for expanded clones, and some rows have none.

d_call: TRBD1
j_call: TRBJ1-2
v_call: TRBV4-3
clone_size: .
cdr3_aa: CASSPERTGNYGYTF
cdr3_nt: TGCGCCAGCAGCCCGGAGAGGACAGGAAACTATGGCTACACCTTC

d_call: TRBD2
j_call: TRBJ2-7
v_call: TRBV10-2
clone_size: .
cdr3_aa: CASSRDYSYEQYF
cdr3_nt: TGCGCCAGCAGCCGGGACTACTCCTACGAGCAGTACTTC

d_call: .
j_call: TRBJ1-2
v_call: TRBV25-1
clone_size: .
cdr3_aa: CASSGPGRWNGYTF
cdr3_nt: TGTGCCAGCAGTGGACCAGGGCGTTGGAATGGCTACACCTTC

d_call: TRBD1
j_call: TRBJ2-1
v_call: TRBV25-1
clone_size: .
cdr3_aa: CASSPVGTGIVGEQFF
cdr3_nt: TGTGCCAGCAGTCCCGTCGGGACAGGGATCGTTGGTGAGCAGTTCTTC

d_call: .
j_call: TRBJ2-7
v_call: TRBV28
clone_size: .
cdr3_aa: CASSLGVGGFKAYEQYF
cdr3_nt: TGTGCCAGCAGTTTAGGCGTCGGGGGATTTAAGGCCTACGAGCAGTACTTC

d_call: TRBD1
j_call: TRBJ1-2
v_call: TRBV19
clone_size: .
cdr3_aa: CASSIDHGTGGTDGYTF
cdr3_nt: TGTGCCAGTAGTATAGATCACGGGACAGGGGGCACTGACGGCTACACCTTC

d_call: .
j_call: TRBJ1-2
v_call: TRBV7-6
clone_size: .
cdr3_aa: CASSRGAGLGGYTF
cdr3_nt: TGTGCCAGCAGCCGCGGTGCGGGCCTTGGCGGCTACACCTTC

d_call: TRBD1
j_call: TRBJ1-2
v_call: TRBV6-5
clone_size: few
cdr3_aa: CASSYSRGAYGYTF
cdr3_nt: TGTGCCAGCAGTTACTCCAGGGGGGCCTATGGCTACACCTTC

d_call: .
j_call: TRBJ1-4
v_call: TRBV2
clone_size: .
cdr3_aa: CASSPGGGGNEKLFF
cdr3_nt: TGTGCCAGCAGCCCCGGCGGGGGGGGTAATGAAAAACTGTTTTTT

d_call: TRBD2
j_call: TRBJ2-1
v_call: TRBV9
clone_size: .
cdr3_aa: CASSVQLADNEQFF
cdr3_nt: TGTGCCAGCAGCGTTCAACTAGCGGACAATGAGCAGTTCTTC

d_call: .
j_call: TRBJ2-1
v_call: TRBV4-1
clone_size: .
cdr3_aa: CASSQEEDKDEQFF
cdr3_nt: TGCGCCAGCAGCCAAGAGGAGGACAAGGATGAGCAGTTCTTC

d_call: TRBD2
j_call: TRBJ2-1
v_call: TRBV7-6
clone_size: .
cdr3_aa: CASRTSGTLDEQFF
cdr3_nt: TGTGCCAGCCGGACTAGCGGAACTCTCGATGAGCAGTTCTTC

d_call: TRBD2
j_call: TRBJ2-2
v_call: TRBV4-2
clone_size: .
cdr3_aa: CASSQDRRTSGRLNTGELFF
cdr3_nt: TGTGCCAGCAGCCAAGATCGGAGGACTAGCGGGAGGCTGAACACCGGGGAGCTGTTTTTT

d_call: .
j_call: TRBJ1-1
v_call: TRBV30
clone_size: few
cdr3_aa: CAYSPNTEAFF
cdr3_nt: TGTGCCTACTCACCCAACACTGAAGCTTTCTTT

d_call: .
j_call: TRBJ1-3
v_call: TRBV6-5
clone_size: .
cdr3_aa: CASSWGRERGNTIYF
cdr3_nt: TGTGCCAGCAGTTGGGGCAGGGAGAGAGGAAACACCATATATTTT

d_call: .
j_call: TRBJ2-2
v_call: TRBV4-3
clone_size: .
cdr3_aa: CASRNWVNTGELFF
cdr3_nt: TGCGCCAGCAGGAACTGGGTTAACACCGGGGAGCTGTTTTTT

d_call: TRBD2
j_call: TRBJ2-1
v_call: TRBV7-6
clone_size: few
cdr3_aa: CASSSPSGGYNEQFF
cdr3_nt: TGTGCCAGCAGCTCCCCTTCGGGAGGGTACAATGAGCAGTTCTTC

d_call: .
j_call: TRBJ1-3
v_call: TRBV30
clone_size: .
cdr3_aa: CAWSQTGGNTIYF
cdr3_nt: TGTGCCTGGAGTCAAACAGGGGGAAACACCATATATTTT

d_call: .
j_call: TRBJ1-5
v_call: TRBV29-1
clone_size: .
cdr3_aa: CSVASGQGINQPQHF
cdr3_nt: TGCAGCGTTGCCAGCGGGCAGGGGATCAATCAGCCCCAGCATTTT

d_call: TRBD1
j_call: TRBJ2-2
v_call: TRBV19
clone_size: .
cdr3_aa: CASRLDRGASGELFF
cdr3_nt: TGTGCCAGTAGACTCGACAGGGGCGCGTCCGGGGAGCTGTTTTTT

d_call: .
j_call: TRBJ2-1
v_call: TRBV5-8
clone_size: .
cdr3_aa: CASSLNSNEQFF
cdr3_nt: TGTGCCAGCAGCTTGAATTCCAATGAGCAGTTCTTC

d_call: TRBD1
j_call: TRBJ2-1
v_call: TRBV27
clone_size: .
cdr3_aa: CASRRTGVGEQFF
cdr3_nt: TGTGCCAGCAGGAGGACAGGGGTAGGTGAGCAGTTCTTC

d_call: TRBD1
j_call: TRBJ1-2
v_call: TRBV30
clone_size: .
cdr3_aa: CAWSVPGGGYTF
cdr3_nt: TGTGCCTGGAGTGTGCCAGGGGGAGGCTACACCTTC

d_call: TRBD1
j_call: TRBJ2-7
v_call: TRBV2
clone_size: .
cdr3_aa: CASTDRGDEQYF
cdr3_nt: TGTGCCAGCACGGACAGGGGGGACGAGCAGTACTTC

d_call: .
j_call: TRBJ2-7
v_call: TRBV14
clone_size: .
cdr3_aa: CASSPLSTGIREQYF
cdr3_nt: TGTGCCAGCAGCCCGCTAAGTACAGGGATTCGGGAGCAGTACTTC

d_call: .
j_call: TRBJ2-5
v_call: TRBV29-1
clone_size: .
cdr3_aa: CSGAGSEETQYF
cdr3_nt: TGCAGCGGGGCAGGGTCAGAAGAGACCCAGTACTTC

d_call: .
j_call: TRBJ2-7
v_call: TRBV4-1
clone_size: .
cdr3_aa: CASSQGVQYEQYF
cdr3_nt: TGCGCCAGCAGCCAAGGGGTCCAGTACGAGCAGTACTTC

d_call: .
j_call: TRBJ1-3
v_call: TRBV5-1
clone_size: .
cdr3_aa: CASSQTVGWSGNTIYF
cdr3_nt: TGCGCCAGCAGCCAAACTGTGGGGTGGTCGGGAAACACCATATATTTT

d_call: .
j_call: TRBJ2-2
v_call: TRBV5-1
clone_size: .
cdr3_aa: CASSSLERGELFF
cdr3_nt: TGCGCCAGCAGCTCACTGGAGCGGGGGGAGCTGTTTTTT

d_call: TRBD1
j_call: TRBJ2-7
v_call: TRBV5-1
clone_size: .
cdr3_aa: CASSLRDSLTPYEQYF
cdr3_nt: TGCGCCAGCAGCTTGAGGGACAGCCTAACACCCTACGAGCAGTACTTC

d_call: .
j_call: TRBJ1-2
v_call: TRBV5-1
clone_size: .
cdr3_aa: CASSLEGSGYDTF
cdr3_nt: TGCGCCAGCAGCTTGGAAGGCTCGGGGTACGACACCTTC

d_call: TRBD1
j_call: TRBJ2-2
v_call: TRBV29-1
clone_size: .
cdr3_aa: CSGGTGFAGELFF
cdr3_nt: TGCAGCGGCGGGACAGGGTTTGCCGGGGAGCTGTTTTTT

d_call: TRBD2
j_call: TRBJ2-3
v_call: TRBV10-3
clone_size: .
cdr3_aa: CAIGRGTSGGLADTQYF
cdr3_nt: TGTGCCATCGGCCGTGGGACTAGCGGGGGGCTCGCAGATACGCAGTATTTT

d_call: .
j_call: TRBJ1-4
v_call: TRBV2
clone_size: .
cdr3_aa: CASSGQGNPNEKLFF
cdr3_nt: TGTGCCAGCAGTGGGCAGGGTAATCCTAATGAAAAACTGTTTTTT

d_call: .
j_call: TRBJ2-7
v_call: TRBV5-1
clone_size: few
cdr3_aa: CASSLERGAPYEQYF
cdr3_nt: TGCGCCAGCAGCTTGGAACGGGGGGCACCCTACGAGCAGTACTTC

d_call: .
j_call: TRBJ1-1
v_call: TRBV6-5
clone_size: .
cdr3_aa: CASSYSGGTRQF
cdr3_nt: TGTGCCAGCAGTTACTCGGGAGGTACGCGGCAGTTT

d_call: TRBD2
j_call: TRBJ2-5
v_call: TRBV5-4
clone_size: .
cdr3_aa: CARLGLAGETQYF
cdr3_nt: TGTGCCAGGCTGGGACTAGCGGGAGAGACCCAGTACTTC

d_call: TRBD1
j_call: TRBJ2-7
v_call: TRBV27
clone_size: .
cdr3_aa: CASRPVRDRDGYEQYF
cdr3_nt: TGTGCCAGCAGACCGGTCCGGGACAGGGATGGGTACGAGCAGTACTTC

d_call: .
j_call: TRBJ1-4
v_call: TRBV2
clone_size: .
cdr3_aa: CASRNRVGDEKLFF
cdr3_nt: TGTGCCAGCAGGAACAGGGTGGGGGATGAAAAACTGTTTTTT

d_call: .
j_call: TRBJ1-1
v_call: TRBV30
clone_size: .
cdr3_aa: CAWSVLENTEAFF
cdr3_nt: TGTGCCTGGAGTGTACTGGAGAACACTGAAGCTTTCTTT

d_call: .
j_call: TRBJ2-1
v_call: TRBV27
clone_size: few
cdr3_aa: CASSWNPSYNEQFF
cdr3_nt: TGTGCCAGCAGTTGGAATCCCAGCTACAATGAGCAGTTCTTC

d_call: TRBD2
j_call: TRBJ2-5
v_call: TRBV11-3
clone_size: few
cdr3_aa: CASSRLAQETQYF
cdr3_nt: TGTGCCAGCAGCCGACTAGCGCAAGAGACCCAGTACTTC

d_call: .
j_call: TRBJ1-2
v_call: TRBV19
clone_size: .
cdr3_aa: CASSPGANYGYTF
cdr3_nt: TGTGCCAGTAGTCCCGGGGCTAACTATGGCTACACCTTC

d_call: TRBD1
j_call: TRBJ1-6
v_call: TRBV28
clone_size: .
cdr3_aa: CASTQQGLVLHF
cdr3_nt: TGTGCCAGCACCCAACAGGGGTTGGTCCTCCACTTT